This passage covers 27 T cell receptor beta chains from one sample sequenced in a study of PD-L1 blockade in urothelial cancer. Here immunoSEQ multiplex PCR was the method, and the copy in TCRdb shows in-frame clones only, minus some. This repertoire shows about 84,000 clones, roughly 82% found once; its top ten account for around a tenth. This specimen consisted of PBMCs, obtained around atezolizumab (anti-PD-L1) treatment. All receptors come from a man between 70 and 80 years old with urothelial cancer.

The chain combines TRBV7-3 with TRBJ2-3, with 11 bases lining up with TRBD2. Germline CDR1 SGHTA, CDR2 FQGTGA. V lost 5 bases, J lost 6 bases, and 7 bases stayed unmatched. The CDR3 totals 15 residues. The CDR3 nucleotides are TGTGCCAGCAGCCCATTAGCGGGGGGGCTGGATACGCAGTATTTT. Protein sequence: CASSPLAGGLDTQYF. The whole variable domain, remainder taken from reference TRBV7-3 and TRBJ2-3, is GAGVSQTPSNKVTEKGKYVELRCDPISGHTALYWYRQSLGQGPEFLIYFQGTGAADDSGLPNDRFFAVRPEGSVSTLKIQRTERGDSAVYLCASSPLAGGLDTQYFGPGTRLTVL.

The rearrangement links TRBV30 to TRBJ2-1, with 9 bases aligning to TRBD2. CDR1 and CDR2 from the germline V gene are GTSNPN and SVGIG (reference sequence). The CDR3 consists of 18 residues. V was clipped by 2 bases and J by 0 bases; unmatched bases: 11. The CDR3 DNA follows: TGTGCCTGGAGTAAGGTAGCGGGAGATTCGAGCTCCTACAATGAGCAGTTCTTC. The encoded protein is CAWSKVAGDSSSYNEQFF.

The chain couples TRBV6-1 to TRBJ1-6, with a weak D call TRBD1 (5 bases). CDR1 is MNHNS, CDR2 SASEGT, per germline. The V and J ends lost 7 bases and 9 bases respectively, with 16 bases between them. This CDR3 has 14 amino acids. CDR3: CASNAGLTGSPLHF. CDR3 bases: TGTGCCAGCAACGCAGGGTTGACCGGTTCACCCCTCCACTTT.

V is TRBV4-1 and J is TRBJ2-7, with no clear D. This CDR3 is 14 amino acids long. Trimming took off 0 bases at V and 4 bases at J, with 10 bases between the two ends. In germline, CDR1 is MGHRA, CDR2 YSYEKL. The CDR3 reads CASSQDPLSYEQYF. The CDR3 DNA reads TGCGCCAGCAGCCAAGATCCGCTCAGTTACGAGCAGTACTTC.

The rearrangement joins TRBV6-1 to TRBJ1-4; D is possibly TRBD1 (5 bases). Germline V gives CDR1 MNHNS, CDR2 SASEGT. The CDR3 spans 13 residues. Trimming removed 8 bases from V and 7 bases from J, with 14 bases in between. CDR3: CASQLGTAEKLFF. The DNA of the CDR3 is TGTGCCAGCCAGCTCGGGACTGCTGAAAAACTGTTTTTT.

The J gene is TRBJ2-7, the V gene TRBV6-1; no clear D. CDR3 length equals 12 residues. V shed 6 bases and J shed 3 bases, with 9 bases lying between them. Germline CDR1 is MNHNS and CDR2 is SASEGT. Here the CDR3 reads CASSVSYYEQYF. The CDR3 nucleotides are TGTGCCAGCAGCGTTAGTTACTACGAGCAGTACTTC.

The chain is built from TRBV7-9 and TRBJ2-7; perhaps TRBD1 as D (5 bases). Per germline, CDR1 SEHNR and CDR2 FQNEAQ (reference sequence). The CDR3 is 14 amino acids. The V end was cut by 1 base, the J end by 3 bases, with 10 bases between. The CDR3 DNA reads TGTGCCAGCAGCTTAGGACAGTCAAGCTACGAGCAGTACTTC. Its translation: CASSLGQSSYEQYF.

This sequence joins TRBV6-1 and TRBJ1-1, with D perhaps matching TRBD1 (5 bases). This CDR3 has 13 amino acids. Trimming removed 2 bases from V and 5 bases from J, with 9 bases in between. CDR1 is MNHNS, CDR2 SASEGT, per germline. CDR3 residues: CASSERGWTEAFF. In DNA form, the CDR3 reads TGTGCCAGCAGTGAAAGGGGATGGACTGAAGCTTTCTTT.

V gene TRBV6-4 combines with J gene TRBJ2-3; 10 bases match TRBD2. This CDR3 is built from 16 residues. Germline V gene sequence: CDR1 MRHNA, CDR2 SNTAGT. J lost 1 base, V lost 8 bases, and 9 bases had no gene match. CDR3 DNA: TGTGCCAGCTCCAGGCTAGCGGGAGCGGGCACAGATACGCAGTATTTT. Translated: CASSRLAGAGTDTQYF.

This chain uses TRBV5-8 with TRBJ2-1; 7 nucleotides line up with TRBD1. The CDR3 is 13 amino acids. Germline CDR1 is SGHTS and CDR2 is YDEGEE. V dropped 4 bases and J dropped 12; count of bases not matched to a gene: 10. As DNA, the CDR3 is TGTGCCAGCAGCCCCCGACAGGGTCCCGTGCAGTTCTTC. Its translation is CASSPRQGPVQFF.

The chain employs TRBV27 and TRBJ2-1; D remains unclear. Deletions cut 8 bases from V and 6 bases from J, with 11 bases between. Germline lookup yields CDR1 MNHEY and CDR2 SMNVEV (reference sequence). The CDR3 covers 12 residues. Here the CDR3 reads CASFTASNEQFF. The CDR3 DNA follows: TGTGCCAGCTTCACCGCGAGCAATGAGCAGTTCTTC.

This chain joins TRBV5-4 and TRBJ2-5; TRBD1 might be the D (6 bases). Trimming pared 6 bases from V and 1 base from J, leaving 13 bases between. Germline lookup yields CDR1 SGHNT and CDR2 YYREEE (reference sequence). CDR3 length: 14 amino acids. The CDR3 region has the DNA TGTGCCAGCAACACGGACAGTTTCCAAGAGACCCAGTACTTC. Translated, it gives CASNTDSFQETQYF.

The chain joins TRBV19 to TRBJ1-1, with TRBD1 as a possible D gene (5 bases). This CDR3 is 13 amino acids long. Trimming left V 5 bases short and J 4 bases short, with 11 bases between. The germline CDR1 and CDR2 sequences are LNHDA and SQIVND (reference sequence). The CDR3, as DNA: TGTGCCAGTAGTGAGGTGGGGGGCACTGAAGCTTTCTTT. Protein product: CASSEVGGTEAFF.

The chain combines TRBV6-6 with TRBJ1-5; D remains unclear. Trimming cost V 8 bases and J 5 bases, with 10 bases left between them. The CDR3 extends over 12 amino acids. Germline-derived CDR1 and CDR2 are MNHNY and SVGAGI (reference sequence). The CDR3 sequence: CASRGEYQPQHF. The CDR3 DNA reads TGTGCCAGCCGCGGGGAATATCAGCCCCAGCATTTT.

This clone is a singleton in its sample. This sequence joins TRBV11-3 and TRBJ2-5, with 8 bases fitting TRBD2. The trim removed 6 bases at V and 3 bases at J, leaving 6 bases unmatched. The CDR3 covers 14 residues. Looked up from germline, CDR1 is SGHNT and CDR2 is YENEEA. The CDR3, as DNA: TGTGCCAGCAGAATGACCGGGGGGGAAGAGACCCAGTACTTC. Its protein is CASRMTGGEETQYF. The entire variable domain, with the rest obtained from reference TRBV11-3 and TRBJ2-5, is as follows: EAGVVQSPRYKIIEKKQPVAFWCNPISGHNTLYWYLQNLGQGPELLIRYENEEAVDDSQLPKDRFSAERLKGVDSTLKIQPAELGDSAVYLCASRMTGGEETQYFGPGTRLLVL.

The count of this clone is one. The chain carries TRBV10-3 and TRBJ1-2; 8 positions match TRBD1. V lost 0 bases to trimming and J lost 6 bases; unmatched junction nucleotides: 6. Looked up from germline, CDR1 is ENHRY and CDR2 is SYGVKD. This CDR3 region has 15 residues. The CDR3 sequence is CAISESRGRINGYTF. DNA of the CDR3: TGTGCCATCAGTGAGTCCAGGGGGCGGATCAATGGCTACACCTTC.

V gene TRBV12-5 combines with J gene TRBJ1-1, with D possibly being TRBD1 (5 bases). The V end was cut by 6 bases, the J end by 4 bases, with 15 bases between. The CDR3 covers 14 residues. Germline assignment: CDR1 LGHNT and CDR2 FRNRAP. CDR3 sequence: CASGVGGRSTEAFF. The CDR3 DNA sequence: TGTGCTAGTGGCGTGGGGGGACGGAGCACTGAAGCTTTCTTT.

The V call is TRBV7-3, the J call TRBJ1-1, with 7 bases lining up with TRBD1. Per germline, CDR1 SGHTA and CDR2 FQGTGA. The CDR3 loop spans 15 amino acids. V lost 5 bases, J lost 4 bases, and 10 bases stayed unmatched. This CDR3 reads CASSPSTGSVTEAFF. In DNA, the CDR3 is TGTGCCAGCAGCCCTTCGACAGGGTCGGTCACTGAAGCTTTCTTT.

The chain joins TRBV27 to TRBJ1-6; no firm D call. The CDR3 loop spans 13 amino acids. The V and J ends lost 0 bases and 7 bases respectively, with 4 bases between them. Germline loops: CDR1 MNHEY, CDR2 SMNVEV (reference sequence). The CDR3 loop reads CASSLSQNSPLHF. DNA for the CDR3: TGTGCCAGCAGTTTATCTCAGAATTCACCCCTCCACTTT.

This chain connects TRBV7-2 to TRBJ1-1; 7 bases match TRBD1. The germline V gene has CDR1 SGHTA and CDR2 FQGNSA. The CDR3 has 15 amino acids. The V segment lost 1 base and the J segment 6 bases; nucleotides outside the gene matches: 8. This chain's CDR3 is CASSLDTVRGAEAFF. The CDR3 DNA reads as TGTGCCAGCAGCTTAGACACTGTCAGGGGGGCTGAAGCTTTCTTT. Variable domain in full (rest from reference TRBV7-2 and TRBJ1-1): GAGVSQSPSNKVTEKGKDVELRCDPISGHTALYWYRQSLGQGLEFLIYFQGNSAPDKSGLPSDRFSAERTGGSVSTLTIQRTQQEDSAVYLCASSLDTVRGAEAFFGQGTRLTVV.

CDR3 protein: CASSSDRSSGANVLTF. The CDR3 DNA follows: TGTGCCAGCAGTTCAGACAGGAGCTCTGGGGCCAACGTCCTGACTTTC. The chain links TRBV9 to TRBJ2-6; D is possibly TRBD1 (6 bases). The germline V and J ends were trimmed by 5 bases and 0 bases, with 12 bases remaining between them. This CDR3 comprises 16 residues. The V gene's germline CDR1 is SGDLS and CDR2 YYNGEE.

This clone was seen repeatedly, ten times or more. The chain carries TRBV7-8 and TRBJ2-1, with D unresolved. CDR3 size: 15 residues. Germline loops: CDR1 SGHVS, CDR2 FQNEAQ. Trimming stripped 5 bases from V and 0 bases from J, with 11 bases between. This CDR3 is CASSANSRSYNEQFF. CDR3 DNA sequence: TGTGCCAGCAGCGCGAACTCACGCTCCTACAATGAGCAGTTCTTC. Looking up the rest from reference TRBV7-8 and TRBJ2-1 gives the full variable domain: GAGVSQSPRYKVAKRGQDVALRCDPISGHVSLFWYQQALGQGPEFLTYFQNEAQLDKSGLPSDRFFAERPEGSVSTLKIQRTQQEDSAVYLCASSANSRSYNEQFFGPGTRLTVL.

This sequence joins TRBV4-2 and TRBJ1-3; TRBD1 aligns across 10 bases. The CDR3 loop spans 15 amino acids. Losses at the gene ends were 6 bases for V and 9 bases for J; bases not matched to a gene: 11. CDR1 and CDR2 from the germline V gene are LGHNA and YNFKEQ. CDR3 loop: CASSTGTGEGGTIYF. The DNA of the CDR3 is TGTGCCAGCAGTACCGGGACAGGGGAGGGGGGCACCATATATTTT.

This clone has a single count. This chain connects TRBV7-6 to TRBJ1-6; D is unclear. V lost 0 bases and J lost 8, with 8 bases in between. The CDR3 extends over 14 amino acids. Germline V gene data show CDR1 as SGHVS and CDR2 as FNYEAQ. The CDR3 is CASSLADSDSPLHF. CDR3 coding DNA: TGTGCCAGCAGCTTAGCTGATTCGGATTCACCCCTCCACTTT.

This clone was seen just once. The CDR3 DNA reads TGCGCCAGCAGCTTGGCGTACGGAGGGGGCGGGGTAGAGACCCAGTACTTC. It is translated as CASSLAYGGGGVETQYF. The chain uses TRBV5-1 and TRBJ2-5; D perhaps matches TRBD1 (7 bases). CDR3 size: 17 residues. V was trimmed by 0 bases and J by 4 bases, leaving 19 bases between them. Germline CDR1 SGHRS, CDR2 YFSETQ.

This clone was observed a single time. The rearrangement uses TRBV30 and TRBJ1-5, with D uncertain. Per germline, CDR1 GTSNPN and CDR2 SVGIG (reference sequence). Trimming pared 3 bases from V and 0 bases from J, leaving 6 bases between. There are 13 residues in the CDR3. The CDR3 nucleotides are TGTGCCTGGAGGGGAGATAGCAATCAGCCCCAGCATTTT. Amino acid sequence: CAWRGDSNQPQHF.

The table lists this clone with a few counts. V is TRBV6-1 and J is TRBJ1-2; D unclear. The CDR3 is made up of 14 amino acids. Germline assignment: CDR1 MNHNS and CDR2 SASEGT. V was shortened by 1 base and J by 0 bases, with 6 bases between the two germline ends. This chain's CDR3 is CASSEGLANYGYTF. DNA of the CDR3: TGTGCCAGCAGTGAAGGTTTAGCTAACTATGGCTACACCTTC.